The source of this TCR beta chain is a study of T-cell reconstitution after alpha-beta-depleted transplantation in children. This clonotype appeared many times. In germline, CDR1 is SQVTM, CDR2 ANQGSEA. CDR3 length equals 12 residues. J was trimmed by 8 bases and V by 6 bases; bases with no gene match: 6. Unique molecular identifiers were incorporated into the prepared TCRbeta library. TCRdb passed the PCR reads through MiXCR, listing each CDR3 protein once. The table records more than 550,000 distinct CDR3 sequences, roughly a tenth of them present only once. The material sequenced was PBMCs from the stem cell graft donor, taken from the stem cell graft. The chain recombines TRBV29-1 with TRBJ2-1; 8 bases are shared with TRBD1. The receptor comes from a human donor who donated a stem cell graft to a child with acute myeloid leukemia. The CDR3 spells CSVRRGLDEQFF. For the CDR3, the DNA is TGCAGCGTCCGCAGGGGGCTCGATGAGCAGTTCTTC.